This T cell receptor beta chain was obtained from a study of T cell clonality in common variable immunodeficiency. Study-wide results and limits: Compared with healthy controls, CVID subjects showed increased TCRbeta clonality, mostly in about a third. Fewer deletions and N-nucleotide insertions were reportedly seen in common variable immunodeficiency TCR beta sequences.

TCRdb keeps only in-frame clones here, not all; method: immunoSEQ multiplex PCR. Found here are 15,000 to 20,000 clones, no singletons; the ten largest cover 13% to 15%. Replacement immunoglobulin had been given to every CVID subject for at least one year. There are a few counts of this clone. Its matching antigen is unknown. The read is 3 residues too short to cover the CDR3 end, so that end is filled in from the germline J gene. The V and J ends lost 0 bases and 4 bases respectively, with 9 bases between them. CDR1 is KGHSH and CDR2 is LQKENI in the germline V gene. The CDR3 covers 14 residues. The source is a human donor with common variable immunodeficiency. The V gene is TRBV18, the J gene TRBJ1-1, with a tentative D call TRBD1 (6 bases). The sequencing sample was made of peripheral blood mononuclear cells. The CDR3 bases that were read are TGTGCCAGCTCACCACCGGACAGCCCCACTGAA. Residues: CASSPPDSPTE. The whole CDR3 protein reads CASSPPDSPTEAFF.